The clone carrying this T cell receptor (beta chain) came up a few times. In the original workflow: Amplification from reference gene primers served as the basis for estimated nucleated cell counts. Clones were read by immunoSEQ multiplex PCR, and TCRdb kept only the in-frame ones, dropping some. D and trimming were read from the DNA, whereas the V and J calls and clone size are those reported in that table. The table has hundreds of thousands of clones, around 90% seen once. V lost 8 bases, J lost 6 bases, and 12 bases stayed unmatched. The CDR3 sequence is 14 residues long. Germline-derived CDR1 and CDR2 are MNHEY and SVGAGI. The data are from a study of blood T cell repertoires in COVID-19. Overall study context: PBMCs, B-cell-depleted T cells, or T cells were the source of the cDNA or gDNA that made up the material.

The chain couples TRBV6-5 to TRBJ1-2; the match to TRBD1 covers 7 bases. Sequencing used peripheral blood. This TCR came from a man aged 55 to 70 who had recovered from COVID-19. CDR3 DNA sequence: TGTGCCAGCCATCCCGGGACAGCTCGGCATGGCTACACCTTC. Translation gives CASHPGTARHGYTF.